This T cell receptor beta chain was captured in a study of blood T cell repertoires in COVID-19. Recruits, aged 18 to 89 years, lived in about two dozen US areas. Recovered status applied to Cohort 3 donors who had two consecutive negative PCRs. It also applied to those with clearance or with symptom resolution. J gave up 4 bases and V 2 bases, and 7 bases lay outside the gene matches. The CDR3 spans 16 residues. Germline loops: CDR1 MDHEN, CDR2 SYDVKM. In the original processing: Cell counts per sample came from amplifying reference gene primers. The repertoire was sequenced with immunoSEQ multiplex PCR; TCRdb's copy has only in-frame clones and lacks some. V and J calls and clone size come straight from that table; D and trimming were deduced from the DNA. This sample has approximately 480,000 clones, with 75% to 90% found just once.

The sequence was obtained from a woman in her late teens or twenties who had recovered from COVID-19. Material for sequencing was PBMCs or T cells enriched from blood (not recorded which). This chain links TRBV28 with TRBJ1-2; TRBD1 matches at 10 bases. CDR3: CASSLRGQGRFYGYTF. The CDR3 DNA is TGTGCCAGCAGTTTACGGGGACAGGGGAGGTTCTATGGCTACACCTTC.